The 24 T cell receptor beta chains listed next were all sequenced from one sample in a study of blood T cell repertoires in COVID-19. Repertoires were generated with immunoSEQ multiplex PCR, while TCRdb's copy carries only in-frame clones and drops some. The sample has under 250,000 clones, 65% to 85% seen once. Material for sequencing was peripheral blood. The receptors shown here come from a woman aged 55-70 years with acute or convalescent COVID-19.

The chain has TRBV13 and TRBJ2-7; the match to TRBD2 covers 9 bases. V gave up 7 bases and J gave up 4 bases; unmatched junction bases: 5. The germline gives CDR1 PRHDT, CDR2 FYEKMQ (reference sequence). The CDR3 runs 13 residues. The CDR3, as DNA: TGTGCCAGCACAGCGGGGGGTTTATACGAGCAGTACTTC. Translated: CASTAGGLYEQYF.

This CDR3 reads CATFGEGKNQPQHF. As DNA, the CDR3 is TGTGCCACCTTCGGCGAGGGTAAGAATCAGCCCCAGCATTTT. The chain employs TRBV24-1 and TRBJ1-5, with D unresolved. V shed 9 bases and J shed 4 bases, with 15 bases lying between them. Germline CDR1 KGHDR, CDR2 SFDVKD. CDR3 length: 14 residues.

V gene TRBV7-9 combines with J gene TRBJ1-6, with D maybe TRBD1 (5 bases). CDR1 SEHNR and CDR2 FQNEAQ come from the germline V gene (reference sequence). V was trimmed by 5 bases and J by 5 bases, leaving 16 bases between them. This CDR3 spans 16 amino acids. CDR3 sequence: CASSLPTGWDNSPLHF. The CDR3 DNA is TGTGCCAGCAGCCTCCCTACAGGTTGGGATAATTCACCCCTCCACTTT.

This chain joins TRBV30 and TRBJ2-1; 7 bases fit TRBD1. Trimming at V came to 8 bases and at J to 2 bases, leaving 6 bases not matched to a gene. Germline values: CDR1 GTSNPN, CDR2 SVGIG (reference sequence). The CDR3 is 13 amino acids. The CDR3 is CAGTENTYNEQFF. The CDR3 DNA is TGTGCCGGGACAGAAAATACCTACAATGAGCAGTTCTTC. Based on the CDR3 plus reference TRBV30 and TRBJ2-1, the full variable domain is SQTIHQWPATLVQPVGSPLSLECTVEGTSNPNLYWYRQAAGRGLQLLFYSVGIGQISSEVPQNLSASRPQDRQFILSSKKLLLSDSGFYLCAGTENTYNEQFFGPGTRLTVL.

The V and J genes are TRBV5-4 and TRBJ1-1; TRBD1 is a possible D gene (5 bases). V was pared by 0 bases and J by 1 base, with 7 bases between. This CDR3 has 14 residues. Germline V gives CDR1 SGHNT, CDR2 YYREEE (reference sequence). The DNA of the CDR3 is TGTGCCAGCAGCTTGGACAGGTGGAACACTGAAGCTTTCTTT. Protein product: CASSLDRWNTEAFF.

The gene calls are TRBV3-1 (or the pseudogene TRBV3-2) and TRBJ1-1, with 8 bases matching TRBD1. CDR1 LGHDT and CDR2 YNNKEL come from the germline V gene (reference sequence). This CDR3 is 15 amino acids long. V lost 4 bases and J lost 8; bases outside the gene matches: 12. This CDR3 is CASSPESGGGLEAFF. CDR3 DNA: TGTGCCAGCAGCCCCGAATCAGGGGGCGGCTTGGAAGCTTTCTTT.

This rearrangement joins TRBV7-6 to TRBJ1-3, with TRBD1 identical over 9 bases. CDR1 SGHVS and CDR2 FNYEAQ come from the germline V gene. J lost 2 bases, V lost 0 bases, and 5 bases had no gene match. This CDR3 contains 17 residues. The CDR3 sequence: CASSLAPGTGTGNTIYF. The CDR3 DNA is TGTGCCAGCAGCTTAGCGCCCGGGACAGGGACTGGAAACACCATATATTTT.

This clone has a single count. The chain has TRBV5-1 and TRBJ1-6; 9 nucleotides line up with TRBD1. Germline-derived CDR1 and CDR2 are SGHRS and YFSETQ. The CDR3 runs 15 residues. The junction had 7 bases not matched to a gene; V was cut back by 4 bases and J by 8 bases. CDR3 amino acids: CASSNGRDRDSPLHF. For the CDR3, the DNA is TGCGCCAGCAGCAACGGTCGGGACAGGGATTCACCCCTCCACTTT. The variable domain in full, with the rest retrieved from reference TRBV5-1 and TRBJ1-6, is KAGVTQTPRYLIKTRGQQVTLSCSPISGHRSVSWYQQTPGQGLQFLFEYFSETQRNKGNFPGRFSGRQFSNSRSEMNVSTLELGDSALYLCASSNGRDRDSPLHFGNGTRLTVT.

The V call is TRBV6-5, the J call TRBJ1-3; TRBD1 might be the D (6 bases). The CDR3 totals 15 residues. V shed 6 bases and J shed 0 bases, with 12 bases lying between them. Germline CDR1 MNHEY, CDR2 SVGAGI. CDR3 protein: CASSLQGNSGNTIYF. CDR3 nucleotide sequence: TGTGCCAGCAGCCTACAGGGAAACTCTGGAAACACCATATATTTT.

V is TRBV6-5 and J is TRBJ2-1; TRBD2 is a possible D gene (5 bases). The germline V gene has CDR1 MNHEY and CDR2 SVGAGI. Trimming took off 6 bases at V and 0 bases at J, with 12 bases between the two ends. The CDR3 loop spans 15 amino acids. CDR3 loop: CASRALDSSYNEQFF. The DNA of the CDR3 is TGTGCCAGCAGGGCACTGGACTCCTCCTACAATGAGCAGTTCTTC.

V is TRBV6-1 and J is TRBJ1-4, with D unclear. Trimming removed 3 bases from V and 11 bases from J, with 7 bases in between. Germline V lookup: CDR1 MNHNS, CDR2 SASEGT. The CDR3 contains 11 residues. The CDR3 spells CASSDPVKLFF. In nucleotides, the CDR3 is TGTGCCAGCAGTGATCCCGTGAAACTGTTTTTT.

In this sample, this clone turned up a few times. This chain uses TRBV7-9 with TRBJ2-3; D might be TRBD1 (7 bases). CDR1 is SEHNR and CDR2 is FQNEAQ in the germline V gene (reference sequence). Trimming left V 5 bases short and J 0 bases short, with 12 bases between. This CDR3 has 15 residues. The CDR3 reads CASSAGTASTDTQYF. The CDR3 DNA sequence: TGTGCCAGCAGCGCGGGGACAGCTAGCACAGATACGCAGTATTTT.

V and J are TRBV18 and TRBJ2-7; 12 bases match TRBD2. The CDR3 is 16 amino acids. Germline trimming cut 1 base from V and 4 bases from J; bases unmatched to any gene: 5. Looked up from germline, CDR1 is KGHSH and CDR2 is LQKENI. CDR3 in DNA: TGTGCCAGCTCACCACAGCTAGCGGGGGGGCTATACGAGCAGTACTTC. Encoded protein: CASSPQLAGGLYEQYF.

This sequence joins TRBV2 and TRBJ2-1; no clear D gene. CDR3 length equals 11 residues. Germline lookup yields CDR1 SNHLY and CDR2 FYNNEI. The germline V and J ends were trimmed by 7 bases and 5 bases, with 6 bases remaining between them. Here the CDR3 reads CASNQDNEQFF. The DNA for the CDR3 is TGTGCCAGCAATCAGGACAATGAGCAGTTCTTC.

The chain employs TRBV11-2 and TRBJ1-5; 12 nucleotides match TRBD1. Trimming at V came to 5 bases and at J to 3 bases, leaving 8 bases not matched to a gene. CDR1 SGHAT and CDR2 FQNNGV come from the germline V gene. The CDR3 is made up of 17 amino acids. CDR3 residues: CASSPGGTGGLNQPQHF. The CDR3 coding sequence is TGTGCCAGCAGCCCAGGCGGGACAGGGGGCCTCAATCAGCCCCAGCATTTT.

The DNA for the CDR3 is TGTGCCAGCAGCCCCCTACTAGCGGGGGGGACCGGGGAGCTGTTTTTT. As protein: CASSPLLAGGTGELFF. V and J are TRBV7-6 and TRBJ2-2; 13 nucleotides align to TRBD2. With V trimmed by 5 bases and J by 5 bases, 5 bases remained unmatched. The CDR3 is 16 amino acids. Germline loops: CDR1 SGHVS, CDR2 FNYEAQ.

V is TRBV7-2 and J is TRBJ2-7, with 9 bases aligning to TRBD1. Germline loops: CDR1 SGHTA, CDR2 FQGNSA. V was clipped by 5 bases and J by 3 bases; unmatched bases: 17. CDR3 size: 18 residues. The CDR3 region is CASSTKGGQGVFVYEQYF. CDR3 coding DNA: TGTGCCAGCAGCACGAAAGGGGGACAGGGTGTTTTTGTCTACGAGCAGTACTTC.

This chain joins TRBV25-1 and TRBJ1-3; no firm D call. Germline values: CDR1 MGHDK, CDR2 SYGVNS. The length of the CDR3 is 14 residues. V gave up 4 bases and J gave up 8 bases, with 15 bases separating them. CDR3 sequence: CASSVRGKPDTIYF. In DNA, the CDR3 is TGTGCCAGCAGTGTGCGGGGAAAGCCCGACACCATATATTTT. The full variable domain, in which reference TRBV25-1 and TRBJ1-3 provide the parts outside the CDR3, is EADIYQTPRYLVIGTGKKITLECSQTMGHDKMYWYQQDPGMELHLIHYSYGVNSTEKGDLSSESTVSRIRTEHFPLTLESARPSHTSQYLCASSVRGKPDTIYFGEGSWLTVV.

The chain recombines TRBV24-1 with TRBJ2-1, with TRBD2 identical over 16 bases. V shed 4 bases and J 5 bases; nucleotides not matched to a gene: 7. CDR3 length equals 18 residues. Germline CDR1 is KGHDR and CDR2 is SFDVKD. CDR3 bases: TGTGCCACCAGTGACCCCGGGACTAGCGGGGGGGCCCACAATGAGCAGTTCTTC. It encodes CATSDPGTSGGAHNEQFF.

The CDR3, as DNA: TGCGCCAGCAGCCCCACTGGGGCTCGAGGCGCCGGGGAGCTGTTTTTT. Its protein is CASSPTGARGAGELFF. V is TRBV5-1 and J is TRBJ2-2; D might be TRBD1 (5 bases). CDR1 and CDR2 from the germline V gene are SGHRS and YFSETQ. Trimming removed 4 bases at V and 6 bases at J, with 19 bases between. CDR3 length: 16 residues.

The chain links TRBV7-2 to TRBJ1-1; D remains ambiguous. Germline CDR1 reads SGHTA; CDR2 reads FQGNSA. Trimming removed 1 base from V and 0 bases from J, with 6 bases in between. The CDR3 is 14 amino acids. CDR3 residues: CASSLGHMNTEAFF. CDR3 nucleotides: TGTGCCAGCAGCTTAGGGCATATGAACACTGAAGCTTTCTTT. Together with reference TRBV7-2 and TRBJ1-1, the CDR3 gives the full variable domain: GAGVSQSPSNKVTEKGKDVELRCDPISGHTALYWYRQSLGQGLEFLIYFQGNSAPDKSGLPSDRFSAERTGGSVSTLTIQRTQQEDSAVYLCASSLGHMNTEAFFGQGTRLTVV.

This sequence joins TRBV5-8 and TRBJ1-1; tentatively, D is TRBD1 (5 bases). V lost 1 base to trimming and J lost 5 bases, with 18 bases between them. The CDR3 consists of 16 residues. Germline CDR1 reads SGHTS; CDR2 reads YDEGEE. CDR3 DNA: TGTGCCAGCAGCTTGCCGGCAGGAGGGGTATATACTGAAGCTTTCTTT. Protein product: CASSLPAGGVYTEAFF.

This clone was recorded once. The V gene is TRBV27, the J gene TRBJ2-2, with D uncertain. Germline-derived CDR1 and CDR2 are MNHEY and SMNVEV (reference sequence). V was cut by 6 bases and J by 4 bases, with 12 bases left in between. The CDR3 has 14 amino acids. The CDR3 reads CASRPEISTGELFF. The CDR3 coding sequence is TGTGCCAGCAGACCCGAAATTAGCACCGGGGAGCTGTTTTTT.

V gene TRBV6-1 combines with J gene TRBJ1-4; a possible D gene is TRBD1 (5 bases). CDR3 length: 17 residues. CDR1 is MNHNS, CDR2 SASEGT, per germline. Trimming cost V 0 bases and J 7 bases, with 18 bases left between them. CDR3 loop: CASSEAPRAGMGEKLFF. CDR3 sequence (DNA): TGTGCCAGCAGTGAAGCGCCCAGGGCGGGGATGGGTGAAAAACTGTTTTTT.